This T cell receptor beta chain was sequenced for a study of STAT5B mutations in CD4+ large granular lymphocyte leukemia. Study outcomes and limitations: No patients shared main leukemic clonotypes, though about 25% appeared at low frequency elsewhere.

Regarding this clone: Its cognate antigen is unknown.

Sequencing was at survey level. TCRdb's table, derived via immunoSEQ multiplex PCR, lists solely in-frame clones and lacks some. The table shows 30,000 to 40,000 clones, with 88% occurring only once. CDR1 and CDR2 from the germline V gene are WSHSY and SAAADI. This CDR3 has 15 residues. J was trimmed by 8 bases and V by 6 bases; bases with no gene match: 4. This receptor was identified in a human donor in good health. The chain is built from TRBV10-2 and TRBJ2-1, with TRBD2 matching 16 bases. The sequencing input was CD4+ T cells from blood buffy coats. Written as DNA, the CDR3 is TGCGCCAGCAGGGCCGGGACTAGCGGGGGGGATGAGCAGTTCTTC. This codes for CASRAGTSGGDEQFF.